These T cell receptor beta chains were read from a single sample in a study of vaccination and CD4 T cells after COVID-19. No antigen has been identified for these receptors. In TCRdb, the PCR reads were re-called with MiXCR into one record per CDR3 protein. This sample has around 15,000 distinct CDR3 sequences; roughly 73% occur once, and the top ten carry 9.5% to 12%. Sample: CD4+ T cells from blood, cultured in vitro. The source is a human donor who had recovered from COVID-19. The CDR3 runs from the conserved cysteine through the conserved F or W. A D gene is named only where the DNA matches it firmly. A row's size may be missing; if present it is once, few, many or a size class.

len	d_gene	v_gene	abundance	j_gene	CDR3nt	CDR3aa
15	NA	TRBV9	NA	TRBJ1-1	TGTGCCAGCTCTCGCCTCGACCGAACCAACACTGAAGCTTTCTTT	CASSRLDRTNTEAFF
15	NA	TRBV7-2	NA	TRBJ2-7	TGTGCCAGCAGCTTAGAGCCGGGACTTAACTACGAGCAGTACTTC	CASSLEPGLNYEQYF
14	TRBD1	TRBV6-2/TRBV6-3	once	TRBJ1-2	TGTGCCAGCAGCCCAGGACAGGGGACCTATGGCTACACCTTC	CASSPGQGTYGYTF
16	TRBD1	TRBV20-1	few	TRBJ2-2	TGCAGTGCTAGGCCAACAGGGGGCGTCAACACCGGGGAGCTGTTTTTT	CSARPTGGVNTGELFF
13	NA	TRBV27	few	TRBJ1-1	TGTGCCAGCAGGGAACAGGGTTGGACTGAAGCTTTCTTT	CASREQGWTEAFF
18	TRBD2	TRBV6-5	few	TRBJ2-7	TGTGCCAGCAGTTACATCCGACTAGCGGGAGAGTTTTTTGACGAGCAGTACTTC	CASSYIRLAGEFFDEQYF
15	TRBD2	TRBV27	NA	TRBJ2-5	TGTGCCAGCAGGACTCAAAGCGGGAGGGTGGAGACCCAGTACTTC	CASRTQSGRVETQYF
15	NA	TRBV20-1	NA	TRBJ1-5	TGCAGTGCTTTAAACCGGGACATCATGTTACAGCCCCAGCATTTT	CSALNRDIMLQPQHF
14	TRBD1	TRBV20-1	NA	TRBJ1-1	TGCAGTGCTAAAACCGGGACAGGGGGCACTGAAGCTTTCTTT	CSAKTGTGGTEAFF
13	NA	TRBV11-2	NA	TRBJ1-5	TGTGCCAGCAGCTTACACAGGGAACAGCCCCAGCATTTT	CASSLHREQPQHF
12	NA	TRBV21-1	NA	TRBJ1-5	TGTGCCAGCAGCCCCACGGGCCGGCCCCAGCATTTT	CASSPTGRPQHF
15	NA	TRBV6-5	NA	TRBJ1-1	TGTGCCAGCAGTTACTCCAACCCGGGACCCACTAAAGCTTTCTTT	CASSYSNPGPTKAFF
15	TRBD2	TRBV20-1	NA	TRBJ2-2	TGCAGTGCTAAAAGCGGGGGAGGGGTCACCGGGGAGCTGTTTTTT	CSAKSGGGVTGELFF
13	NA	TRBV29-1	NA	TRBJ2-1	TGCAGCGTCCATAGGGACATCTACAATGAGCAGTTCTTC	CSVHRDIYNEQFF
13	NA	TRBV10-1	few	TRBJ1-2	TGCGCCAGCAGTGAGATGGTGGGCCAAGGCTACACCTTC	CASSEMVGQGYTF
14	TRBD1	TRBV6-1	NA	TRBJ1-1	TGTGCCAGCAGTGATGGGACAGCCGTATTTGAAGCTTTCTTT	CASSDGTAVFEAFF
18	TRBD2	TRBV19	NA	TRBJ2-7	TGTGCCAGTAGTTTTCCGGGACTAGCTACAAGTAAAGTCAACGAGCAGTACTTC	CASSFPGLATSKVNEQYF
16	NA	TRBV25-1	NA	TRBJ1-2	TGTGCCAGCAGTGAACGTGATAACAGGAGCCCGAGGGGCTACACCTTC	CASSERDNRSPRGYTF
17	NA	TRBV6-1	once	TRBJ1-6	TGTGCCAGCAGTAATGCCGAGGGGGGTGTAAGGAATTCACCCCTCCACTTT	CASSNAEGGVRNSPLHF
16	NA	TRBV28	NA	TRBJ2-4	TGTGCCAGCAGTCCTCAGGTGGCGGTAGCCAAAAACATTCAGTACTTC	CASSPQVAVAKNIQYF
15	TRBD2	TRBV20-1	NA	TRBJ2-7	TGCAGTGCACCGACGATAGCGGGAGGAAGTTACGAGCAGTACTTC	CSAPTIAGGSYEQYF
13	NA	TRBV30	few	TRBJ1-1	TGTGCCTGGAGGAGGGCGGTGAACACTGAAGCTTTCTTT	CAWRRAVNTEAFF
17	TRBD2	TRBV20-1	few	TRBJ2-5	TGCAGTGCTAGACCCACTAGCGGGAGCTGGTACCAAGAGACCCAGTACTTC	CSARPTSGSWYQETQYF
14	NA	TRBV6-2/TRBV6-3	NA	TRBJ2-7	TGTGCCAGCAGTAGAATGGGGACACTCTACGAGCAGTACTTC	CASSRMGTLYEQYF
18	TRBD1	TRBV24-1	NA	TRBJ2-2	TGTGCCACCAGTGATTCCCGGGGGACAGGGGGTTTCACCGGGGAGCTGTTTTTT	CATSDSRGTGGFTGELFF
16	TRBD2	TRBV7-2	medium-sized	TRBJ2-7	TGTGCCAGCAGCTTTTTGGCTAGCGGGCCCTCCTACGAGCAGTACTTC	CASSFLASGPSYEQYF
16	NA	TRBV7-9	NA	TRBJ1-6	TGTGCCAGCGGGGGGGTCTCACGTCTGATGGATTCACCCCTCCACTTT	CASGGVSRLMDSPLHF
16	NA	TRBV6-1	NA	TRBJ2-5	TGTGCCAGCAGTGAAGTTCGAGTACCTATCGGGGAGACCCAGTACTTC	CASSEVRVPIGETQYF
14	TRBD2	TRBV20-1	NA	TRBJ2-7	TGCAGTGCTAGAGATGGCAGGGAGGGCTACGAGCAGTACTTC	CSARDGREGYEQYF
14	NA	TRBV6-4	NA	TRBJ2-3	TGTGCCAGCAGTGCGGGACCGAACACAGATACGCAGTATTTT	CASSAGPNTDTQYF
13	TRBD1	TRBV29-1	NA	TRBJ2-7	TGCAGCGCGGGCTCCGGGACAGGGGGCGAGCAGTACTTC	CSAGSGTGGEQYF
14	NA	TRBV7-9	NA	TRBJ1-6	TGTGCCAGCAGCTTTACCAGCCTGAATTCACCCCTCCACTTT	CASSFTSLNSPLHF
12	NA	TRBV20-1	few	TRBJ2-7	TGCAGTGCTGGAGGACGGAACTACGAGCAGTACTTC	CSAGGRNYEQYF
16	NA	TRBV11-2	NA	TRBJ2-7	TGTGCCAGCAGCCATTCCGGGACTGGGGTTCTTGGCGAGCAGTACTTC	CASSHSGTGVLGEQYF
14	TRBD1	TRBV6-1	NA	TRBJ1-1	TGTGCCAGCGCTGGGACAGGGAGGAACACTGAAGCTTTCTTT	CASAGTGRNTEAFF
13	NA	TRBV2	NA	TRBJ2-6	TGTGCCTGCTTGGGGGTTGGGGCCAACGTCCTGACTTTC	CACLGVGANVLTF
13	TRBD2	TRBV7-8	NA	TRBJ2-3	TGTGCCAGCAGGCGGGGGGGCACAGATACGCAGTATTTT	CASRRGGTDTQYF
15	NA	TRBV7-3	NA	TRBJ1-1	TGTGCCAGCAGCCGAACACACGGGCCCAGGGCTGAAGCTTTCTTT	CASSRTHGPRAEAFF
14	NA	TRBV27	few	TRBJ1-5	TGTGCCAGCAGTTTTTTAGGCAGCAATCAGCCCCAGCATTTT	CASSFLGSNQPQHF
13	NA	TRBV7-9	once	TRBJ1-2	TGTGCCAGCAGCGCCCAGTGGAACTACGGCTACACCTTC	CASSAQWNYGYTF
13	NA	TRBV28	NA	TRBJ2-2	TGTGCCAGCAGTGCACCGAACACCGGGGAGCTGTTTTTT	CASSAPNTGELFF
16	TRBD2	TRBV7-9	NA	TRBJ2-5	TGTGCCAGCAGCTACCGGGGTAGCGGGGCTCAAGAGACCCAGTACTTC	CASSYRGSGAQETQYF
17	TRBD2	TRBV7-6	NA	TRBJ2-2	TGTGCCAGCAGCTTTGACTGGACTAGCGGAAACACCGGGGAGCTGTTTTTT	CASSFDWTSGNTGELFF
14	NA	TRBV20-1	once	TRBJ1-5	TGCAGTGCTAGAGATCCAGGGAGCAATCAGCCCCAGCATTTT	CSARDPGSNQPQHF
12	NA	TRBV7-2	once	TRBJ1-5	TGTGCCAGCGGGGATAGCAATCAGCCCCAGCATTTT	CASGDSNQPQHF
15	NA	TRBV7-2	NA	TRBJ2-7	TGTGCCAGCAGCTTATCCCGCCAGGCTCTCTACGAGCAGTACTTC	CASSLSRQALYEQYF
14	NA	TRBV20-1	NA	TRBJ1-1	TGCAGTGCTAGACTAGGACACGCGAACACTGAAGCTTTCTTT	CSARLGHANTEAFF
14	NA	TRBV20-1	NA	TRBJ1-5	TGCAGTGCTAGGCGGGGACTTAGCAATCAGCCCCAGCATTTT	CSARRGLSNQPQHF
14	TRBD2	TRBV19	NA	TRBJ2-5	TGTGCCAGTAGTATAGAGCCAGCGGGAGGGACCCAGTACTTC	CASSIEPAGGTQYF
14	TRBD2	TRBV27	NA	TRBJ2-5	TGTGCCAGCAGGGGAGGGACCGGAGTGGGGACCCAGTACTTC	CASRGGTGVGTQYF
13	NA	TRBV7-2	NA	TRBJ1-1	TGTGCCAGCAGCTTAGAGAGTTGGGGACAAGCTTTCTTT	CASSLESWGQAFF
15	NA	TRBV30	few	TRBJ2-3	TGTGCCTGGAGTGTACATCTAGTTGGCACAGATACGCAGTATTTT	CAWSVHLVGTDTQYF
15	NA	TRBV28	NA	TRBJ1-2	TGTGCCAGCAGTTTCCGAGGGGCCACCTCCTTTGACTACACCTTC	CASSFRGATSFDYTF